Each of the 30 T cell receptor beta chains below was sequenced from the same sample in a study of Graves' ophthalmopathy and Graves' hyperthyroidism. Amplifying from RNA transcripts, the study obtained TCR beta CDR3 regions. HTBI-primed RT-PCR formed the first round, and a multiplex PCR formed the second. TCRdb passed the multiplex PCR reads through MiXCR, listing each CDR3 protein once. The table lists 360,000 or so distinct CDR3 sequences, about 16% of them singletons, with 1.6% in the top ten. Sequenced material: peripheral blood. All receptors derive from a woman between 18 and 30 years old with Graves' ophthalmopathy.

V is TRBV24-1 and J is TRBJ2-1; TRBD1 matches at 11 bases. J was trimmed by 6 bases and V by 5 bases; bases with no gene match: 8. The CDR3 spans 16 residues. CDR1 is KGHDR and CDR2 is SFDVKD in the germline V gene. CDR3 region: CATSGRTGGVGNEQFF. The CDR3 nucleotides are TGTGCCACCAGTGGCAGGACAGGGGGCGTCGGCAATGAGCAGTTCTTC.

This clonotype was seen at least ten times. The CDR3 DNA is TGTGCCAGCAGTCTGACAGGGGGCGGTCAGCCCCAGCATTTT. Its translation: CASSLTGGGQPQHF. The chain joins TRBV6-1 to TRBJ1-5, with 10 bases that match TRBD1. The V gene's germline CDR1 is MNHNS and CDR2 SASEGT. The CDR3 has 14 residues. The trim removed 5 bases at V and 6 bases at J, leaving 4 bases unmatched.

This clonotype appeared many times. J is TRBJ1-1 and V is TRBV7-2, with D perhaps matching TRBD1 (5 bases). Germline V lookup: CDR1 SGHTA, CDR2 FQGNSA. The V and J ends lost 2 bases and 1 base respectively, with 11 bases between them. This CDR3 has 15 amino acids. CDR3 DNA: TGTGCCAGCAGCTTATACCCCGGACAGAACACTGAAGCTTTCTTT. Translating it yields CASSLYPGQNTEAFF.

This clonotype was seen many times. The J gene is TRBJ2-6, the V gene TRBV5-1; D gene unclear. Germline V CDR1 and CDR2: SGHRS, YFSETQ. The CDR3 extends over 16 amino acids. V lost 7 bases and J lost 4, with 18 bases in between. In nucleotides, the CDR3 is TGCGCCAGCGGGCCGGGCTTATCCTTCGGGGCCAACGTCCTGACTTTC. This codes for CASGPGLSFGANVLTF.

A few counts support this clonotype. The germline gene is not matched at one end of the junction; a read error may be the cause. In DNA form, the CDR3 reads TGCAGCGTTGAAGGAACTCAGACTAGCGGGCTCCAAGAAACCCAGTACTTC. It is translated as CSVEGTQTSGLQETQYF. V usage is TRBV29-1 and J usage is TRBJ2-5; 10 bases line up with TRBD2. The CDR3 runs to 17 residues. Looked up from germline, CDR1 is SQVTM and CDR2 is ANQGSEA.

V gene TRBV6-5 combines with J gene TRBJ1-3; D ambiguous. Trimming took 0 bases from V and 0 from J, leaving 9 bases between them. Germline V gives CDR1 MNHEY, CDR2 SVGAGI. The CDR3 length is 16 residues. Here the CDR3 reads CASSYSGVRSGNTIYF. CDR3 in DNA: TGTGCCAGCAGTTACTCCGGGGTTCGCTCTGGAAACACCATATATTTT.

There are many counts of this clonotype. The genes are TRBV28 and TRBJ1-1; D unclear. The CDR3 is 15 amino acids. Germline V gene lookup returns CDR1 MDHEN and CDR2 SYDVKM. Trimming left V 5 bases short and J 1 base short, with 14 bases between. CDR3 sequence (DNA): TGTGCCAGCAGTGCCCGCGAGGGTCGGAACACTGAAGCTTTCTTT. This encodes CASSAREGRNTEAFF.

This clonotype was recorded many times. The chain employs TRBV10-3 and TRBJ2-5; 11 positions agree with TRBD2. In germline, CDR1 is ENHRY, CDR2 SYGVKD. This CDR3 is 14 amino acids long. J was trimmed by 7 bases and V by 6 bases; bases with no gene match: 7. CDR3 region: CAISHSGRAVTQYF. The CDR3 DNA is TGTGCCATCAGCCATAGCGGGAGGGCCGTGACCCAGTACTTC.

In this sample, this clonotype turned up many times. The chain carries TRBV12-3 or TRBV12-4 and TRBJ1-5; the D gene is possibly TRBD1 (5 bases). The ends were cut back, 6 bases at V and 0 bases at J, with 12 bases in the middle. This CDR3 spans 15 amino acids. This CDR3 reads CASSLWGYSNQPQHF. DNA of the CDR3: TGTGCCAGCAGCTTATGGGGCTATAGCAATCAGCCCCAGCATTTT.

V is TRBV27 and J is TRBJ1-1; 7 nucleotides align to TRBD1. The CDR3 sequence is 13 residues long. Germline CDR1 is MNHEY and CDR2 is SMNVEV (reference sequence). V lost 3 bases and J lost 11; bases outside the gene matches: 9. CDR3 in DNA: TGTGCCAGCAGTTTCTCCGTGACAGGGCTGGCTTTCTTT. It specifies CASSFSVTGLAFF.

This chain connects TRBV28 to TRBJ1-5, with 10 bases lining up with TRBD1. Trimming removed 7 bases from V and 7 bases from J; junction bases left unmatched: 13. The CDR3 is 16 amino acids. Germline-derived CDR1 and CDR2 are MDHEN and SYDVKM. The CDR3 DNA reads TGTGCCAGCACTATGTCTATCGGGACAGGGGTGCAGCCCCAGCATTTT. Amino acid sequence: CASTMSIGTGVQPQHF.

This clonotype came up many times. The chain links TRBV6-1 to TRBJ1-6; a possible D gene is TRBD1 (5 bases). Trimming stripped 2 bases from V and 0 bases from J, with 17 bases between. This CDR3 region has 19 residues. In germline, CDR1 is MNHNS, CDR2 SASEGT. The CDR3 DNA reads TGTGCCAGCAGTGAACTATTGGGACCGTGGAGCTCCTATAATTCACCCCTCCACTTT. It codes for CASSELLGPWSSYNSPLHF.

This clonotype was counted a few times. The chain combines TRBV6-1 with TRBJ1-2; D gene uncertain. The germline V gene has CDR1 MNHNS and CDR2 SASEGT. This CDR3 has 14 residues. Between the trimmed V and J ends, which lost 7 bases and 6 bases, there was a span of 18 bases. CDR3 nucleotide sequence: TGTGCCAGCACCCGCGTCGGGGATGTTGATGGCTACACCTTC. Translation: CASTRVGDVDGYTF.

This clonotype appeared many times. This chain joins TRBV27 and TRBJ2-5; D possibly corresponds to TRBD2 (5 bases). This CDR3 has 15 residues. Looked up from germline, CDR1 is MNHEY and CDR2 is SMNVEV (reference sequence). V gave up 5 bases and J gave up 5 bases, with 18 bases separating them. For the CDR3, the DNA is TGTGCCAGCAGTACTATACTGGGAAGGGAGGAGACCCAGTACTTC. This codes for CASSTILGREETQYF.

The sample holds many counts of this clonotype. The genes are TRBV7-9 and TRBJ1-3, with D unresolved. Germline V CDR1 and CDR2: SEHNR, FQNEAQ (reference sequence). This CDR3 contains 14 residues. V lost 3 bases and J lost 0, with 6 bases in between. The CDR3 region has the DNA TGTGCCAGCAGCTTCCATCTCTCTGGAAACACCATATATTTT. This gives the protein CASSFHLSGNTIYF.

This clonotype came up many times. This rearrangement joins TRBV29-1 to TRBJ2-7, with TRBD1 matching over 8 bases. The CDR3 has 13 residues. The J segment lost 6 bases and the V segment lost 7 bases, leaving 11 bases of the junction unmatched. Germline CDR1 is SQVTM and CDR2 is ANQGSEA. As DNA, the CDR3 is TGCAGCGCCGAACGTGACAGGGGTAGCGAGCAGTACTTC. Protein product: CSAERDRGSEQYF.

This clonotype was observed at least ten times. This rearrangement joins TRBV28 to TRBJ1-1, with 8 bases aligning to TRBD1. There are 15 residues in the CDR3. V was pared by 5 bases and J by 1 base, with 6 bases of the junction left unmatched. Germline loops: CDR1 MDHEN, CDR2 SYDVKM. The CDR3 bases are TGTGCCAGCAGTCCGAGACAGGGGTCGAACACTGAAGCTTTCTTT. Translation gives CASSPRQGSNTEAFF.

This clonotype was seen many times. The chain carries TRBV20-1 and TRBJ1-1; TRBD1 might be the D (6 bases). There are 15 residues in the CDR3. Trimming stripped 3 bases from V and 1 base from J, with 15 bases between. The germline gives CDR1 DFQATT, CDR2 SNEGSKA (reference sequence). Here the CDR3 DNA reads TGCAGTGCTAGGCCCCCCGGGGGCACGAACACTGAAGCTTTCTTT. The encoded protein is CSARPPGGTNTEAFF.

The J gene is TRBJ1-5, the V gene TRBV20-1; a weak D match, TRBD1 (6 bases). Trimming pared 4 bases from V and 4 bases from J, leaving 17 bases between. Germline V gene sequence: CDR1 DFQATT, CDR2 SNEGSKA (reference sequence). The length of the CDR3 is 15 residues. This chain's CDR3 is CSAKRAGGVNQPQHF. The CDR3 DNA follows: TGCAGTGCTAAACGGGCGGGGGGCGTAAATCAGCCCCAGCATTTT.

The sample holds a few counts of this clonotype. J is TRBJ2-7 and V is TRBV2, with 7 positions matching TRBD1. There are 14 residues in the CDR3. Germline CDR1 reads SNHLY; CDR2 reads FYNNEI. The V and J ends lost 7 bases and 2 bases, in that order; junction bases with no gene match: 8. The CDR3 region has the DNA TGTGCCAGCAAGACCGGGACAGCAACCTACGAGCAGTACTTC. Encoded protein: CASKTGTATYEQYF.

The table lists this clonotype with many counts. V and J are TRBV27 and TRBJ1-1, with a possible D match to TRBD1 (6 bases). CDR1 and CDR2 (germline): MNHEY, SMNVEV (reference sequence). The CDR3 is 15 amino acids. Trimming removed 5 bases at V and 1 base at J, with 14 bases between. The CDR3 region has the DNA TGTGCCAGCAGTCTGCAGGGGACCCGGAACACTGAAGCTTTCTTT. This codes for CASSLQGTRNTEAFF.

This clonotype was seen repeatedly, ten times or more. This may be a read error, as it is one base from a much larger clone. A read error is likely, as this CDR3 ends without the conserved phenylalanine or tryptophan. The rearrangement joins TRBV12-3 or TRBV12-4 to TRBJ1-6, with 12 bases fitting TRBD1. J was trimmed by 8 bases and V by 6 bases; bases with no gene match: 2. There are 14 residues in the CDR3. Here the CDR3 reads CASSGTGGDSPLHL. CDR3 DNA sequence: TGTGCCAGCAGCGGGACAGGGGGCGATTCACCCCTCCACCTT.

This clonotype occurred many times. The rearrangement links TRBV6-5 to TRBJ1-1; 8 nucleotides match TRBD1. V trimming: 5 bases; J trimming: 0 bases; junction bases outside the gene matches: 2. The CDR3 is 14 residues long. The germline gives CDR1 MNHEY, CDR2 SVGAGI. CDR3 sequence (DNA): TGTGCCAGCAGTCCGGACAGGGTGAACACTGAAGCTTTCTTT. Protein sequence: CASSPDRVNTEAFF.

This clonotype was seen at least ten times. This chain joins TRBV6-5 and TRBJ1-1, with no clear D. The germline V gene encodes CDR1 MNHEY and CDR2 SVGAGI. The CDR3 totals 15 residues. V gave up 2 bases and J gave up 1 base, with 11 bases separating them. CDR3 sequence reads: CASSYGTVRNTEAFF. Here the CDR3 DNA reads TGTGCCAGCAGTTACGGAACAGTAAGGAACACTGAAGCTTTCTTT.

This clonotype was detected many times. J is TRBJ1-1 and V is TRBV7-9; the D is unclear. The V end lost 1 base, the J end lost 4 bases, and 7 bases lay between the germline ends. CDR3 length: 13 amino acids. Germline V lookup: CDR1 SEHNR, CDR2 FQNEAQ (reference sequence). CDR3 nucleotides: TGTGCCAGCAGCTTAGAAGGTTTCACTGAAGCTTTCTTT. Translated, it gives CASSLEGFTEAFF.

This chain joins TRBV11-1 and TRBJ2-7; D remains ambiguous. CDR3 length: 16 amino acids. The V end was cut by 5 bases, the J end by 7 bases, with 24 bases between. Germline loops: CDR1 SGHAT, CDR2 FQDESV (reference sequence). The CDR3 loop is CASSPPVRMALEEQYF. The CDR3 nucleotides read TGTGCCAGCAGCCCTCCCGTGAGGATGGCGTTGGAGGAGCAGTACTTC.

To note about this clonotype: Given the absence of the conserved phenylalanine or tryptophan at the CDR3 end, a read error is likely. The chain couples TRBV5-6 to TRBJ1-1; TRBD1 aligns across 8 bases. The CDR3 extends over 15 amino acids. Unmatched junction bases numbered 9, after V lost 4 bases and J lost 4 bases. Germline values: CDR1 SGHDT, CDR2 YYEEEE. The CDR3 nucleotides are TGTGCCAGCAGCCCTAGGACAGGGTTGGGCACTGAAGCTTTCTCT. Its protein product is CASSPRTGLGTEAFS.

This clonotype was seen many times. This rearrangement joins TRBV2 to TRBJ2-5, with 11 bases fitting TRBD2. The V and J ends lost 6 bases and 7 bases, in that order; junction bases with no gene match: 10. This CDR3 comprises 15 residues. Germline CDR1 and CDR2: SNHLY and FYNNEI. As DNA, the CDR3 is TGTGCCAGCAGAGCTCTAGCGGGGGGACCCGGGACCCAGTACTTC. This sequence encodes CASRALAGGPGTQYF.

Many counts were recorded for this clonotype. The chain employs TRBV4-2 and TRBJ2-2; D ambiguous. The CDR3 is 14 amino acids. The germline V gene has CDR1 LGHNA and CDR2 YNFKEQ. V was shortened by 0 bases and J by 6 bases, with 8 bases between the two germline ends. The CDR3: CASSQDRVPGELFF. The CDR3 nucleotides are TGTGCCAGCAGCCAAGACCGGGTCCCCGGGGAGCTGTTTTTT.

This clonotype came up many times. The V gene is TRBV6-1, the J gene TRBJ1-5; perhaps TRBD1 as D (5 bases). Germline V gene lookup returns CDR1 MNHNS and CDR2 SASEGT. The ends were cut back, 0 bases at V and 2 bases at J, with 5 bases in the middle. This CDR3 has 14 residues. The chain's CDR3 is CASSEAGGNQPQHF. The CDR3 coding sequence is TGTGCCAGCAGTGAAGCAGGGGGCAATCAGCCCCAGCATTTT.